This T cell receptor beta chain originates from a study of blood T cell repertoires in COVID-19. Study context: Researchers got acute and convalescent COVID-19 samples from the United States, Italy and Spain. T cells, B-cell-depleted T cells, or PBMCs supplied cDNA or gDNA.

Per the original data handling: Reference gene primer amplification gave estimated nucleated cell counts. Clones were sequenced by immunoSEQ multiplex PCR, and TCRdb holds only the in-frame ones, with some missing. V, J and clone size reflect that table, while D and trimming were determined from the DNA. The sample records some 150,000 clones, 80% to 90% being singletons. The germline gives CDR1 SGHNT, CDR2 YYREEE (reference sequence). The ends lost 3 bases at V and 5 bases at J; junction bases unmatched: 5. The CDR3 length is 14 residues. V usage is TRBV5-4 and J usage is TRBJ2-1; 7 positions match TRBD1. This receptor was obtained from a man in his 60s with acute or convalescent COVID-19. Sequences were obtained from peripheral blood. The CDR3 coding sequence is TGTGCCAGCAGCTGGGGACAGACCAACAATGAGCAGTTCTTC. Translated, it gives CASSWGQTNNEQFF.